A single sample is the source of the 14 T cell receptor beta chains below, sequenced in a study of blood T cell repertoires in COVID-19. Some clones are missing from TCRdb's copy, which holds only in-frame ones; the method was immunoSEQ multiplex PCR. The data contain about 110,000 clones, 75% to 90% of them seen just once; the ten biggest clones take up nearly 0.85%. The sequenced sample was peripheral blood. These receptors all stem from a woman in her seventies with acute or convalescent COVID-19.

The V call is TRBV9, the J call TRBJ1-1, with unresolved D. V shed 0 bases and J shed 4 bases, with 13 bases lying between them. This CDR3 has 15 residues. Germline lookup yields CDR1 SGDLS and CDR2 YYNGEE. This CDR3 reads CASSVVAGGGTEAFF. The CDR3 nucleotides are TGTGCCAGCAGCGTAGTGGCCGGAGGAGGCACTGAAGCTTTCTTT.

CDR3 sequence (DNA): TGTGCCAGCAGCTTAGCAGGAAGGGGGCCGGGTGAGCAGTACTTC. It encodes CASSLAGRGPGEQYF. The J gene is TRBJ2-7, the V gene TRBV7-9, with TRBD1 identical over 7 bases. V dropped 0 bases and J dropped 7; count of bases not matched to a gene: 9. The CDR3 consists of 15 residues. Germline CDR1 reads SEHNR; CDR2 reads FQNEAQ (reference sequence).

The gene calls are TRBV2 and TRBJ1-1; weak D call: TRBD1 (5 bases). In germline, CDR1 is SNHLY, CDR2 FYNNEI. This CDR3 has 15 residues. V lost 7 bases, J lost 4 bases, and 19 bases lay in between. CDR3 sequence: CASNLPRAEGTEAFF. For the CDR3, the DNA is TGTGCCAGCAACCTTCCCAGGGCGGAGGGCACTGAAGCTTTCTTT.

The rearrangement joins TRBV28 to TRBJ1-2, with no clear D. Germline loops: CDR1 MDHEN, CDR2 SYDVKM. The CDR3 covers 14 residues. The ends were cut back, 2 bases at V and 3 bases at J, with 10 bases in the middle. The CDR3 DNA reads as TGTGCCAGCAGTTTAGCGAGGAGGGACTATGGCTACACCTTC. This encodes CASSLARRDYGYTF.

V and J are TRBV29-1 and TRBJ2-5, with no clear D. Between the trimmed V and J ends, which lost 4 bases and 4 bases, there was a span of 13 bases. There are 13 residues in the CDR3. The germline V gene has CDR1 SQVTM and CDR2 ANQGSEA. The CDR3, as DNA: TGCAGCGTTGGAGGTGCACTAACAGAGACCCAGTACTTC. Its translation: CSVGGALTETQYF.

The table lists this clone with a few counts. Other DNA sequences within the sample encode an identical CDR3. The CDR3: CATSSGGAYNEQFF. The CDR3 bases are TGTGCCACCAGCAGCGGGGGGGCCTACAATGAGCAGTTCTTC. The rearrangement joins TRBV15 to TRBJ2-1; 8 bases align to TRBD2. Unmatched junction bases numbered 0, after V lost 3 bases and J lost 2 bases. Germline assignment: CDR1 LNHNV and CDR2 YYDKDF (reference sequence). The CDR3 has 14 residues.

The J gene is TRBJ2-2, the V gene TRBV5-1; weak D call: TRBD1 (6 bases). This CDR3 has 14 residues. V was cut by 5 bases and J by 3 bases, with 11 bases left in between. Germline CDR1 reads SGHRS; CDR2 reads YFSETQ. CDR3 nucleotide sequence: TGCGCCAGCAGTCCAGGGGTAGACACCGGGGAGCTGTTTTTT. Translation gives CASSPGVDTGELFF.

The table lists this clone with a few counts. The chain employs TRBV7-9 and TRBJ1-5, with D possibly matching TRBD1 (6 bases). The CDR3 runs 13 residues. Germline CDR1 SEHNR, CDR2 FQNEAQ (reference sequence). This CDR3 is CVVGGGRDQPQHF. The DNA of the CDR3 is TGTGTCGTGGGCGGGGGGCGAGATCAGCCCCAGCATTTT.

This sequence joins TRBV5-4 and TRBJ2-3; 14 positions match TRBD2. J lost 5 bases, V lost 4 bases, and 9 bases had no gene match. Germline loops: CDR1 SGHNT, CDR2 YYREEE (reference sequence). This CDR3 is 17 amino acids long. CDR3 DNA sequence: TGTGCCAGCAGCCCGGGACTAGCGGGAGCTCGGGGAGATACGCAGTATTTT. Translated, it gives CASSPGLAGARGDTQYF.

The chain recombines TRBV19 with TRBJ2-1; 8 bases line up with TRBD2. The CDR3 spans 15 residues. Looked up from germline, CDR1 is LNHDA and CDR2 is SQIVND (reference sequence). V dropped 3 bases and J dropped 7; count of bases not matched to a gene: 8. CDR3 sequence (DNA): TGTGCCAGTAGTATCCGAGCGGGAGACGAGAATGAGCAGTTCTTC. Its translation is CASSIRAGDENEQFF.

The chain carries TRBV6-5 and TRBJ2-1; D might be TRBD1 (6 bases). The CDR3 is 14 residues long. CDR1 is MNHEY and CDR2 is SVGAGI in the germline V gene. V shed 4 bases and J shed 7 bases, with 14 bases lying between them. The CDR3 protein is CASSFWGQGNEQFF. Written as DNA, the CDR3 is TGTGCCAGCAGTTTCTGGGGCCAGGGGAATGAGCAGTTCTTC.

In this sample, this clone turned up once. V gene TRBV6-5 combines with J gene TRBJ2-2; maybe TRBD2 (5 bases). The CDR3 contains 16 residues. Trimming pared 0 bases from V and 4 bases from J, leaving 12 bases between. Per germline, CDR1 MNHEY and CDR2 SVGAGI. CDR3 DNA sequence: TGTGCCAGCAGTTACTCGAGTAGGGCGGGCACCGGGGAGCTGTTTTTT. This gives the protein CASSYSSRAGTGELFF.

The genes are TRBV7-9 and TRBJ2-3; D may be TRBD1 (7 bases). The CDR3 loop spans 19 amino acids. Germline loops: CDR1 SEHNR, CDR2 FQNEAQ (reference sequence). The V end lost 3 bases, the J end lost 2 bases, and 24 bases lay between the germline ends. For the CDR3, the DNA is TGTGCCAGCAGCTTGGGACGGGGGCCAGACAGGGCATCCACAGATACGCAGTATTTT. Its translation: CASSLGRGPDRASTDTQYF.

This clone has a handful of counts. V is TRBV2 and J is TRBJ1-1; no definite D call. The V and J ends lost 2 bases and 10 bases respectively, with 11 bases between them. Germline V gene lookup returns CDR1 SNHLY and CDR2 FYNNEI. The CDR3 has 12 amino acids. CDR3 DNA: TGTGCCAGCAGTGAAAATGGCCCCAGAGCTTTCTTT. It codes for CASSENGPRAFF. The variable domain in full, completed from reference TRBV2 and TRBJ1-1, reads EPEVTQTPSHQVTQMGQEVILRCVPISNHLYFYWYRQILGQKVEFLVSFYNNEISEKSEIFDDQFSVERPDGSNFTLKIRSTKLEDSAMYFCASSENGPRAFFGQGTRLTVV.